This TCR beta chain came from a study of technical replicates of blood from a few donors. TCRdb keeps only in-frame clones here, not all; method: immunoSEQ multiplex PCR. The sample records tens of thousands of clones, around 84% being singletons. CDR3 length: 24 residues. The V and J ends lost 0 bases and 5 bases, in that order; junction bases with no gene match: 26. The rearrangement joins TRBV23-1 to TRBJ2-2; 11 bases map to TRBD1. TRBV23-1 has ORF status, its function being uncertain. The sequencing input was PBMCs. This TCR derives from a human donor in good health. Some clones in this sample may be carry-over from other donors' samples. CDR3 sequence: CASSQSEDRGLKGRGDGCTGELFF. The CDR3 region has the DNA TGCGCCAGCAGTCAATCGGAGGACAGGGGGCTGAAAGGGAGAGGGGATGGCTGTACCGGGGAGCTGTTTTTT.